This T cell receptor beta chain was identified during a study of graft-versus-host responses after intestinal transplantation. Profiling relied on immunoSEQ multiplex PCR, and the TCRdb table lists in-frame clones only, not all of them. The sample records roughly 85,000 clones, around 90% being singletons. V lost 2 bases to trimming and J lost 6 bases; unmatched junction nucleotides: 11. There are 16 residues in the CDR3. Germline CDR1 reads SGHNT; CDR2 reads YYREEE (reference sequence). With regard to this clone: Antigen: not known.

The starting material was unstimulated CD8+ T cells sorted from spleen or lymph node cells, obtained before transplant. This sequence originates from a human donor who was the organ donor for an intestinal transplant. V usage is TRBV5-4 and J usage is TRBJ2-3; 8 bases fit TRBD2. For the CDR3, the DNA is TGTGCCAGCAGCTTTCTCGGGGGGGCGAAAGTGGATACGCAGTATTTT. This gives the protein CASSFLGGAKVDTQYF.